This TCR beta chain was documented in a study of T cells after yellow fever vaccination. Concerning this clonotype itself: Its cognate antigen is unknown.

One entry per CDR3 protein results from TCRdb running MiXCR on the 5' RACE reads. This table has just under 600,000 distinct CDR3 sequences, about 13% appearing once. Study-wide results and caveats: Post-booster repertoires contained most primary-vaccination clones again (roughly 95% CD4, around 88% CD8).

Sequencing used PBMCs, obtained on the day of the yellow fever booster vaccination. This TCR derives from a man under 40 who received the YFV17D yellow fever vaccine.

CDR3 coding DNA: TGCGCCAGCAGCTTCCTGGACAGGATTGAAGCTTTCTTT. Its protein product is CASSFLDRIEAFF. The chain recombines TRBV5-1 with TRBJ1-1, with 7 nucleotides matching TRBD1. Per the germline V gene, CDR1 is SGHRS and CDR2 is YFSETQ. V trimming: 2 bases; J trimming: 7 bases; junction bases outside the gene matches: 5. The CDR3 loop spans 13 amino acids.